The 3 T cell receptor beta chains below come from one sample, sequenced in a study of blood T cell repertoires in COVID-19. TCRdb's table, derived via immunoSEQ multiplex PCR, lists solely in-frame clones and lacks some. The top ten hold around 5% of the sample, which has about 81,000 clones, about 91% seen once. Sequencing was performed on peripheral blood. These receptors were obtained from a woman at least 80 years old with acute or convalescent COVID-19.

The chain has TRBV5-1 and TRBJ2-7; 10 bases align to TRBD1. With 3 bases clipped from V and 4 bases from J, the junction kept 4 bases outside the gene matches. This CDR3 comprises 14 residues. CDR1 and CDR2 (germline): SGHRS, YFSETQ. The CDR3 DNA reads TGCGCCAGCAGCTGGGACAGGGGCAGATACGAGCAGTACTTC. This translates into CASSWDRGRYEQYF.

This rearrangement joins TRBV20-1 to TRBJ2-3; possible D gene TRBD2, 5 bases. This CDR3 has 11 residues. V lost 6 bases and J lost 6, with 10 bases in between. CDR1 DFQATT and CDR2 SNEGSKA come from the germline V gene (reference sequence). The CDR3 DNA reads as TGCAGTGCCACCGGCGGGGATACGCAGTATTTT. This sequence encodes CSATGGDTQYF.

Remarks on this clone: A junction boundary mismatches the germline segment, possibly from a read error. The rearrangement uses TRBV7-7 and TRBJ2-5, with a tentative D call TRBD1 (6 bases). Germline CDR1 and CDR2: SSHAT and FNYEAQ (reference sequence). The CDR3 is 13 amino acids. The CDR3 sequence: CASSRDTQETQYF. CDR3 DNA sequence: TGTGCTAGCAGCCGGGACACCCAAGAGACCCAGTACTTC. Using reference TRBV7-7 and TRBJ2-5 for the parts outside the CDR3, the full variable domain is GAGVSQSPRYKVTKRGQDVTLRCDPISSHATLYWYQQALGQGPEFLTYFNYEAQPDKSGLPSDRFSAERPEGSISTLTIQRTEQRDSAMYRCASSRDTQETQYFGPGTRLLVL.